Sequencing of this TCR beta chain was carried out in a study of cytomegalovirus exposure and HLA in healthy donors. Overall study: According to later analysis, the same platform produced the 110 or so validation and several hundred first-cohort repertoires.

Overall study findings and caveats: A few of the chains that were CMV-associated were confirmed in vitro to be specific for CMV antigens. The dataset shows that most TCR sequences were rare, while some public TCRs occurred in many donors. Cytomegalovirus association was assigned to approximately 160 TCR beta chains.

Using immunoSEQ multiplex PCR, the repertoire was profiled, and TCRdb retains in-frame clones only, with some absent. The profile shows some 77,000 clones, 85% to 95% of them singletons. V dropped 8 bases and J dropped 6; count of bases not matched to a gene: 6. The CDR3 is made up of 13 amino acids. Germline V lookup: CDR1 MDHEN, CDR2 SYDVKM. Turning to this clone: What it recognizes is unknown.

The clonotype was recovered from a young man in good health and CMV-seropositive. The chain is built from TRBV28 and TRBJ2-2; 7 bases agree with TRBD1. What was sequenced was PBMCs. The CDR3 DNA reads as TGTGCCAGCGGCATGACAGGGCCCGGGGAGCTGTTTTTT. Protein: CASGMTGPGELFF.